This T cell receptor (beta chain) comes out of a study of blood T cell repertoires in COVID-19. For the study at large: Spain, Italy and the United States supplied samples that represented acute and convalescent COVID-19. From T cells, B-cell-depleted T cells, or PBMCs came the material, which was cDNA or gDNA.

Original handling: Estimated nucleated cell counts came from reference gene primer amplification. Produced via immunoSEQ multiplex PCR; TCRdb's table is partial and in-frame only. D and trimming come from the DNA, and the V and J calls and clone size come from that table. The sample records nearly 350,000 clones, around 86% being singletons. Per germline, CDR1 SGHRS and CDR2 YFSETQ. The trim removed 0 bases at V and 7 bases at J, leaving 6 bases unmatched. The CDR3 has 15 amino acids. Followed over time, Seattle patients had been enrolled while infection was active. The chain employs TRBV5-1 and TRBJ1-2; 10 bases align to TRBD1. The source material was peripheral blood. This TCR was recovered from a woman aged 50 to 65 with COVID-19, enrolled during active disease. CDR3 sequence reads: CASSLEGQGMGGYTF. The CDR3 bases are TGCGCCAGCAGCTTGGAGGGACAGGGGATGGGTGGCTACACCTTC.